The 17 T cell receptor beta chains given below trace back to one sample, sequenced in a study of T cells in localized non-small cell lung cancer. Assay: immunoSEQ multiplex PCR; the TCRdb copy retains only in-frame clones and omits some. The top ten hold about 7.2% of the sample, which has 30,000 to 45,000 clones, roughly 89% seen once. This sample comprised peripheral blood, obtained before any cancer treatment. These receptor sequences come from a woman between 35 and 75 years old with stage I lung adenocarcinoma.

The V gene is TRBV11-3, the J gene TRBJ2-7, with 8 bases that match TRBD2. Germline CDR1 is SGHNT and CDR2 is YENEEA. Losses at the gene ends were 4 bases for V and 2 bases for J; bases not matched to a gene: 13. The CDR3 sequence is 17 residues long. The CDR3 nucleotides are TGTGCCAGCAGCTGGCAACTTAGCGGGGCCTCTCCCTACGAGCAGTACTTC. Translated, it gives CASSWQLSGASPYEQYF.

Here the CDR3 reads CASSWQGDAPLHF. The DNA for the CDR3 is TGTGCCAGCAGTTGGCAGGGGGACGCACCCCTCCACTTT. The chain has TRBV28 and TRBJ1-6; 7 nucleotides line up with TRBD1. The CDR3 runs to 13 residues. In germline, CDR1 is MDHEN, CDR2 SYDVKM. Unmatched junction bases numbered 5, after V lost 4 bases and J lost 11 bases.

The gene calls are TRBV10-2 and TRBJ2-1, with D possibly called TRBD1 or TRBD2 (5 bases each). Germline assignment: CDR1 WSHSY and CDR2 SAAADI. The CDR3 contains 10 residues. Trimming removed 8 bases at V and 7 bases at J, with 6 bases between. CDR3 region: CASGGNEQFF. The CDR3 DNA follows: TGCGCCAGCGGGGGAAATGAGCAGTTCTTC.

The V call is TRBV14, the J call TRBJ2-5; TRBD2 is a possible D gene (6 bases). Trimming shortened V by 4 bases and J by 1 base, and 10 bases separated the two germline ends. The CDR3 loop spans 14 amino acids. Germline CDR1 and CDR2: SGHDN and FVKESK. This CDR3 is CASSRREFQETQYF. CDR3 nucleotides: TGTGCCAGCAGCCGGAGGGAGTTCCAAGAGACCCAGTACTTC.

V gene TRBV28 combines with J gene TRBJ2-1; 9 nucleotides line up with TRBD1. The CDR3 is 17 residues long. The germline gives CDR1 MDHEN, CDR2 SYDVKM. With 2 bases clipped from V and 5 bases from J, the junction kept 10 bases outside the gene matches. The CDR3 bases are TGTGCCAGCAGTTTACCGGGGACAGGGATGGGTCACAATGAGCAGTTCTTC. The encoded protein is CASSLPGTGMGHNEQFF.

The sample holds one count of this clone. V is TRBV11-3 and J is TRBJ2-2; D uncertain. V lost 1 base to trimming and J lost 8 bases, with 8 bases between them. The CDR3 is 13 residues long. Germline V lookup: CDR1 SGHNT, CDR2 YENEEA. The CDR3 bases are TGTGCCAGCAGCTTAGTCTTGGGAGGGGAGCTGTTTTTT. Protein: CASSLVLGGELFF.

The J gene is TRBJ2-5, the V gene TRBV27, with 10 bases fitting TRBD2. V gave up 2 bases and J gave up 1 base; unmatched junction bases: 4. The CDR3 extends over 16 amino acids. Germline-derived CDR1 and CDR2 are MNHEY and SMNVEV (reference sequence). CDR3 sequence: CASSLQAGGLQETQYF. The CDR3 region has the DNA TGTGCCAGCAGTTTACAAGCGGGGGGGCTCCAAGAGACCCAGTACTTC.

This clone appeared a single time. This chain links TRBV10-3 with TRBJ1-2; TRBD1 might be the D (6 bases). The germline CDR1 and CDR2 sequences are ENHRY and SYGVKD. The CDR3 contains 13 residues. V was pared by 2 bases and J by 7 bases, with 11 bases between. CDR3 DNA sequence: TGTGCCATCAGTGAGACAGGGTGGGGTGGCTACACCTTC. This encodes CAISETGWGGYTF.

The CDR3 protein is CASRQGFTGELFF. The CDR3 region has the DNA TGTGCCAGCCGACAGGGTTTCACCGGGGAGCTGTTTTTT. The gene calls are TRBV19 and TRBJ2-2; TRBD1 agrees at 7 bases. Per the germline V gene, CDR1 is LNHDA and CDR2 is SQIVND (reference sequence). Trimming at V came to 9 bases and at J to 4 bases, leaving 5 bases not matched to a gene. This CDR3 is 13 amino acids long.

This chain joins TRBV18 and TRBJ1-3, with D possibly being TRBD1 (5 bases). Germline loops: CDR1 KGHSH, CDR2 LQKENI. V lost 6 bases and J lost 7, with 13 bases in between. This CDR3 contains 13 residues. The CDR3 DNA follows: TGTGCCAGCTCTCCTCAGGAGGGGAACACCATATATTTT. Encoded protein: CASSPQEGNTIYF.

V and J are TRBV6-1 and TRBJ2-7, with D possibly TRBD1 on 5 matching bases. Trimming took 8 bases from V and 4 from J, leaving 21 bases between them. The CDR3 totals 15 residues. Looked up from germline, CDR1 is MNHNS and CDR2 is SASEGT. CDR3 in DNA: TGTGCCAGCCTTACTACTCATGGGGCGAGGTACGAGCAGTACTTC. It specifies CASLTTHGARYEQYF.

The chain carries TRBV18 and TRBJ1-2; the D is unclear. This CDR3 comprises 16 residues. V dropped 0 bases and J dropped 8 bases, with 19 bases sitting between them. Looked up from germline, CDR1 is KGHSH and CDR2 is LQKENI. For the CDR3, the DNA is TGTGCCAGCTCACCACCGCTACGAGACGGCCTCGGGGGCTACACCTTC. Translated: CASSPPLRDGLGGYTF.

This chain connects TRBV9 to TRBJ1-2; D might be TRBD1 (5 bases). Trimming removed 3 bases from V and 4 bases from J, with 16 bases in between. The CDR3 covers 15 residues. Germline CDR1 reads SGDLS; CDR2 reads YYNGEE. In DNA form, the CDR3 reads TGTGCCAGCAGCGGGAGGGGTCGGGGCTCCTATGGCTACACCTTC. This codes for CASSGRGRGSYGYTF.

This clone showed up just a few times. The chain couples TRBV28 to TRBJ1-5; D perhaps matches TRBD1 (5 bases). This CDR3 spans 15 amino acids. Germline assignment: CDR1 MDHEN and CDR2 SYDVKM. Trimming stripped 5 bases from V and 4 bases from J, with 15 bases between. The DNA of the CDR3 is TGTGCCAGCAGTCCTTCGGGGCGGCCAAATCAGCCCCAGCATTTT. This gives the protein CASSPSGRPNQPQHF.

The chain is built from TRBV27 and TRBJ2-3, with TRBD2 matching over 7 bases. Germline values: CDR1 MNHEY, CDR2 SMNVEV (reference sequence). The CDR3 sequence is 15 residues long. The V segment lost 8 bases and the J segment 2 bases; nucleotides outside the gene matches: 10. The CDR3 sequence is CASRGEVPATDTQYF. The CDR3 nucleotides read TGTGCCAGCCGGGGGGAGGTCCCCGCCACAGATACGCAGTATTTT.

The chain links TRBV10-3 to TRBJ2-7, with TRBD2 matching 7 bases. The CDR3 covers 15 residues. V lost 10 bases and J lost 0; bases outside the gene matches: 12. Per germline, CDR1 ENHRY and CDR2 SYGVKD. The CDR3 loop is CATTTSPGGSYEQYF. For the CDR3, the DNA is TGTGCCACAACGACCTCTCCGGGGGGCTCCTACGAGCAGTACTTC.

The CDR3, as DNA: TGTGCCAGCAGCTTAGGCGCCGGTTCTTACGAGCAGTACTTC. Translated, it gives CASSLGAGSYEQYF. V usage is TRBV7-2 and J usage is TRBJ2-7; D unclear. V was shortened by 1 base and J by 4 bases, with 11 bases between the two germline ends. Germline CDR1 SGHTA, CDR2 FQGNSA. There are 14 residues in the CDR3.